These 23 T cell receptor beta chains came from one sample sequenced in a study of T cells in Graves' hyperthyroidism and ophthalmopathy. TCR beta CDR3 regions were amplified from RNA transcripts. A first-round RT-PCR of the TCR CDR3 used the HTBI primer set. TCRdb analysed the multiplex PCR reads with MiXCR anew, one entry per CDR3 protein. The sample shows 450,000 to 650,000 distinct CDR3 sequences, approximately 14% of them seen only once. The specimen sequenced was blood. The receptor source for this set is a young woman with Graves' ophthalmopathy.

This rearrangement joins TRBV20-1 to TRBJ1-6; 7 bases align to TRBD1. The ends lost 1 base at V and 7 bases at J; junction bases unmatched: 7. The CDR3 has 15 residues. CDR1 and CDR2 (germline): DFQATT, SNEGSKA (reference sequence). This CDR3 reads CSARVGGVRNSPLHF. CDR3 DNA sequence: TGCAGTGCTAGAGTAGGGGGCGTCAGAAATTCACCCCTCCACTTT.

This clonotype has at least ten counts. The chain couples TRBV7-2 to TRBJ2-7, with D unclear. Germline V gene sequence: CDR1 SGHTA, CDR2 FQGNSA. This CDR3 region has 13 residues. Trimming removed 5 bases at V and 2 bases at J, with 10 bases between. CDR3 DNA: TGTGCCAGCAGCCCCGCGAAGGCCTACGAGCAGTACTTC. It encodes CASSPAKAYEQYF.

Ten or more counts support this clonotype. The chain employs TRBV12-3 or TRBV12-4 and TRBJ1-4; D remains unclear. The V gene lost 3 bases and the J gene lost 5 bases, with 7 bases spanning the gap. The CDR3 covers 13 residues. The CDR3 nucleotides read TGTGCCAGCAGTTTTGAAAGAAATGAAAAACTGTTTTTT. This codes for CASSFERNEKLFF.

The V and J genes are TRBV5-5 and TRBJ2-2; 9 nucleotides agree with TRBD1. CDR1 and CDR2 from the germline V gene are SGHKS and YYEKEE (reference sequence). J lost 4 bases, V lost 3 bases, and 7 bases had no gene match. The CDR3 covers 16 residues. DNA for the CDR3: TGTGCCAGCAGCTGGGGACAGGGAGTAGGCACCGGGGAGCTGTTTTTT. The encoded protein is CASSWGQGVGTGELFF.

This clonotype was seen at least ten times. The chain has TRBV6-1 and TRBJ1-6; TRBD1 matches at 8 bases. This CDR3 has 15 residues. Germline CDR1 MNHNS, CDR2 SASEGT. With 4 bases clipped from V and 10 bases from J, the junction kept 9 bases outside the gene matches. CDR3 DNA: TGTGCCAGCAGTGGCCTTGGACAGGGAGGATCACCCCTCCACTTT. It encodes CASSGLGQGGSPLHF.

CDR3 nucleotides: TGCGCCAGCAGCCAAGACAGGGGAGTCGGGGAGCTGTTTTTT. It yields the protein CASSQDRGVGELFF. V usage is TRBV4-3 and J usage is TRBJ2-2; D possibly corresponds to TRBD1 (6 bases). Germline V gives CDR1 LGHNA, CDR2 YSLEER. Trimming left V 0 bases short and J 7 bases short, with 9 bases between. The CDR3 contains 14 residues.

V and J are TRBV29-1 and TRBJ1-1, with 9 positions matching TRBD1. V dropped 6 bases and J dropped 5; count of bases not matched to a gene: 7. Germline lookup yields CDR1 SQVTM and CDR2 ANQGSEA. The CDR3 loop spans 13 amino acids. CDR3 sequence: CSVDRGGDTEAFF. CDR3 bases: TGCAGCGTGGACAGGGGAGGTGATACTGAAGCTTTCTTT.

Many counts were recorded for this clonotype. J is TRBJ2-1 and V is TRBV28; D not resolved. The CDR3 has 14 residues. The germline V and J ends were trimmed by 5 bases and 3 bases, with 11 bases remaining between them. CDR1 is MDHEN and CDR2 is SYDVKM in the germline V gene. In nucleotides, the CDR3 is TGTGCCAGCAGTGTGTCTGGGGACTACAATGAGCAGTTCTTC. Translation: CASSVSGDYNEQFF.

This clonotype showed up many times. V and J are TRBV6-1 and TRBJ2-3, with 8 bases matching TRBD1. The CDR3 covers 14 residues. V dropped 5 bases and J dropped 4; count of bases not matched to a gene: 5. Germline V gene data show CDR1 as MNHNS and CDR2 as SASEGT. CDR3 DNA sequence: TGTGCCAGCAGTAGGACAGGGTACGCAGATACGCAGTATTTT. Translation gives CASSRTGYADTQYF.

This clonotype was counted ten times or more. The CDR3 reads CSARELGADTEAFF. The CDR3 DNA reads as TGCAGTGCTAGAGAACTGGGGGCAGACACTGAAGCTTTCTTT. The V and J genes are TRBV20-1 and TRBJ1-1, with a possible D match to TRBD1 (6 bases). Looked up from germline, CDR1 is DFQATT and CDR2 is SNEGSKA (reference sequence). Trimming cost V 0 bases and J 3 bases, with 11 bases left between them. This CDR3 comprises 14 residues.

This clonotype has at least ten counts. The junction and the germline gene differ at one end; a read error may be behind it. The chain uses TRBV20-1 and TRBJ1-1; D possibly corresponds to TRBD1 (5 bases). The CDR3 contains 14 residues. Germline values: CDR1 DFQATT, CDR2 SNEGSKA (reference sequence). The CDR3 DNA reads as TGCAGTGAGTTAAGACAGCCCTTGAACACTGAAACTTTCTTT. Its protein product is CSELRQPLNTETFF.

This clonotype was seen many times. The chain employs TRBV10-3 and TRBJ1-2; 9 nucleotides agree with TRBD1. The CDR3 spans 15 residues. V was pared by 10 bases and J by 5 bases, with 14 bases of the junction left unmatched. Germline-derived CDR1 and CDR2 are ENHRY and SYGVKD. CDR3 coding DNA: TGTGCCACCGTCCCCGGGACAGGGAGTGGGTATGGCTACACCTTC. Translation: CATVPGTGSGYGYTF.

This clonotype turned up a few times. The CDR3 reads CAISDSRGLGSYEQYF. The CDR3 DNA reads as TGTGCCATCAGTGATAGCAGGGGGCTTGGCTCCTACGAGCAGTACTTC. The chain carries TRBV10-3 and TRBJ2-7, with 8 positions matching TRBD1. Per the germline V gene, CDR1 is ENHRY and CDR2 is SYGVKD. V was clipped by 3 bases and J by 0 bases; unmatched bases: 7. The CDR3 is 16 residues long.

There are many counts of this clonotype. The J gene is TRBJ2-3, the V gene TRBV18; 7 bases align to TRBD2. V was clipped by 6 bases and J by 1 base; unmatched bases: 10. The CDR3 consists of 16 residues. Germline V lookup: CDR1 KGHSH, CDR2 LQKENI. Here the CDR3 DNA reads TGTGCCAGCTCTCCCTCGAGGGCGGGAGGCACAGATACGCAGTATTTT. Its protein product is CASSPSRAGGTDTQYF.

This clonotype appeared many times. The junction and the germline gene differ at one end; a read error may be behind it. The chain is built from TRBV11-2 and TRBJ2-7, with D possibly TRBD2 on 7 matching bases. The CDR3 extends over 16 amino acids. Germline V CDR1 and CDR2: SGHAT, FQNNGV. CDR3 amino acids: CASRLGGGRAVYEQYF. The CDR3 region has the DNA TGTGCCAGCAGGTTAGGGGGGGGGAGGGCAGTCTACGAGCAGTACTTC.

This clonotype was counted many times. CDR3 region: CASSAYGTGRGEKLFF. The DNA for the CDR3 is TGTGCCAGCAGCGCCTACGGGACAGGGAGAGGCGAAAAACTGTTTTTT. This sequence joins TRBV5-5 and TRBJ1-4, with 9 bases that match TRBD1. This CDR3 contains 16 residues. CDR1 SGHKS and CDR2 YYEKEE come from the germline V gene (reference sequence). V shed 4 bases, J shed 8 bases, and the junction held 12 bases outside the gene matches.

This clonotype was detected many times. The V call is TRBV27, the J call TRBJ2-7, with 7 positions matching TRBD2. This CDR3 has 15 residues. Germline assignment: CDR1 MNHEY and CDR2 SMNVEV (reference sequence). V trimming: 3 bases; J trimming: 2 bases; junction bases outside the gene matches: 7. The chain's CDR3 is CASSFQLATTYEQYF. CDR3 nucleotides: TGTGCCAGCAGTTTCCAACTAGCGACTACCTACGAGCAGTACTTC.

At least ten counts were recorded for this clonotype. V usage is TRBV12-3 or TRBV12-4 and J usage is TRBJ1-1; 8 nucleotides agree with TRBD1. The CDR3 is made up of 14 amino acids. V lost 2 bases to trimming and J lost 5 bases; unmatched junction nucleotides: 4. CDR3 in DNA: TGTGCCAGCAGTTTAAACAGGGGGTGGACTGAAGCTTTCTTT. As protein: CASSLNRGWTEAFF.

This clonotype appeared a few times. This chain joins TRBV20-1 and TRBJ2-5; 7 nucleotides match TRBD1. Germline V gene data show CDR1 as DFQATT and CDR2 as SNEGSKA (reference sequence). CDR3 size: 12 residues. V trimming: 4 bases; J trimming: 3 bases; junction bases outside the gene matches: 2. The CDR3 DNA is TGCAGTGCTAATACAGGGGAAGAGACCCAGTACTTC. Its protein is CSANTGEETQYF.

This clonotype was recorded a few times. J is TRBJ2-6 and V is TRBV7-6; a weak D match, TRBD1 (6 bases). The V end lost 8 bases, the J end lost 0 bases, and 20 bases lay between the germline ends. CDR3 length equals 18 residues. Germline-derived CDR1 and CDR2 are SGHVS and FNYEAQ. CDR3 in DNA: TGTGCCAGCGGGACCCGGGGCAGGGGCACCTCTGGGGCCAACGTCCTGACTTTC. It encodes CASGTRGRGTSGANVLTF.

The chain couples TRBV20-1 to TRBJ2-7; 10 nucleotides line up with TRBD2. V lost 0 bases, J lost 4 bases, and 9 bases stayed unmatched. Germline CDR1 and CDR2: DFQATT and SNEGSKA (reference sequence). The CDR3 runs to 16 residues. CDR3 sequence reads: CSARDPRTSGRYEQYF. The CDR3 DNA reads as TGCAGTGCTAGAGATCCGCGGACTAGCGGACGTTACGAGCAGTACTTC.

With respect to this clonotype: The junction and the germline gene differ at one end; a read error may be behind it. The chain is built from TRBV7-8 and TRBJ2-6; D may correspond to TRBD1 or TRBD2 (5 bases each). In germline, CDR1 is SGHVS, CDR2 FQNEAQ. This CDR3 is 19 amino acids long. DNA of the CDR3: TGTGCCAGCAGCTTAGGTCTGGAGGACCCGAGCTCTGGGGCCAACGCCCTGACTTTC. Translation: CASSLGLEDPSSGANALTF.

In this sample, this clonotype turned up a few times. This chain connects TRBV3-1 to TRBJ2-7, with D unclear. Trimming left V 0 bases short and J 2 bases short, with 8 bases between. CDR1 and CDR2 from the germline V gene are LGHDT and YNNKEL (reference sequence). This CDR3 spans 14 amino acids. CDR3 DNA: TGTGCCAGCAGCCAAGATCTTGGTCCCTACGAGCAGTACTTC. It translates to CASSQDLGPYEQYF.